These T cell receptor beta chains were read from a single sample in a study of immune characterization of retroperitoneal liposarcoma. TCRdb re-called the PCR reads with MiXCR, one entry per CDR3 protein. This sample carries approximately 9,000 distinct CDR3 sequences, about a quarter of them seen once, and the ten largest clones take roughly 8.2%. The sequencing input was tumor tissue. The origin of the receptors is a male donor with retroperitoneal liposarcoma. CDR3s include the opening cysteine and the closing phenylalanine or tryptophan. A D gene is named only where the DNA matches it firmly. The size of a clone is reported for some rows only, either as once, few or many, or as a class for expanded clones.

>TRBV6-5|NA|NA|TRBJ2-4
TGTGCCAGCAGTTGGCAGGGCCAAGCGGACAATGAGCAGTACTTC
CASSWQGQADNEQYF
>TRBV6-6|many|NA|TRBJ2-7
TGTGCCAGCAGTTACACAGGGAACTACGAGCAGTACTTC
CASSYTGNYEQYF
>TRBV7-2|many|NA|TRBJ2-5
TGTGCCAGCAGCAAAAGGGGGCGGGAGGCCACTGGCAATGAGCAGTACTTC
CASSKRGREATGNEQYF
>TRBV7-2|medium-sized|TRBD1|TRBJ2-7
TGTGCCAGCAGCTTAGCCGGGACAGGGATTTACGAGCAGTACTTC
CASSLAGTGIYEQYF
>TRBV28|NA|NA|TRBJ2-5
TGTGCCAGCAGTTTTCAATGGCAGCCTAACCAAGAGACCCAGTACTTC
CASSFQWQPNQETQYF
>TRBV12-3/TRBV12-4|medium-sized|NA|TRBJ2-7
TGTGCCAGCAGTTTAGAGGGCGGGAACTCCTACGAGCAGTACTTC
CASSLEGGNSYEQYF
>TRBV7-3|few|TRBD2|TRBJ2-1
TGTGCCAGCAGCTCCAGCGGGAGTGGCGGGTACAATGAGCAGTTCTTC
CASSSSGSGGYNEQFF
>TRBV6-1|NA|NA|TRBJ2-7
TGTGCCAGCCGGGAGAGCTCCTACGAGCAGTACTTC
CASRESSYEQYF
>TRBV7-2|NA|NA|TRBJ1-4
TGTGCCAGCAGCTTAGGATTTAGGGCTTACGAAAAACTGTTTTTT
CASSLGFRAYEKLFF
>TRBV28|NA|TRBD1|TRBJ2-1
TGTGCCAGCAGTTTTCTGGGACAGGGCCACAATGAGCAGTTCTTC
CASSFLGQGHNEQFF
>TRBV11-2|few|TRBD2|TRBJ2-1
TGTGCCAGCGCCGGTCCGCGGGGGGTTTGGGAGCAGTTCTTC
CASAGPRGVWEQFF
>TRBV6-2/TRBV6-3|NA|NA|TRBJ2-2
TGTGCCACCCTTAGGCGGCTACTTTCGAACACCGGGGAGCTGTTTTTT
CATLRRLLSNTGELFF
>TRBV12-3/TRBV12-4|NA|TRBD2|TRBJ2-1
TGTGCCAGCAGTTTAGTCGCGGGAGGGCTGAATGAGCAGTTCTTC
CASSLVAGGLNEQFF
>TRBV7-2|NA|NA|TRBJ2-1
TGTGCCAGCAGCGTAGGGAGTGGGTTTGCAGATACGCAGTTCTTC
CASSVGSGFADTQFF
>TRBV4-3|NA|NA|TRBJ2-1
TGCGCCAGCAGCCAAGAGACCAAAAACATTCAGTTCTTC
CASSQETKNIQFF
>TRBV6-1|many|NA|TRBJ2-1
TGTGCCAGCAGTCCCCGGGTCGGATACTCCTACGAGCAGTTCTTC
CASSPRVGYSYEQFF
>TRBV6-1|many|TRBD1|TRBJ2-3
TGTGCCAGCAGGGAATACCCCGGGACAGGGAGTGATACGCAGTATTTT
CASREYPGTGSDTQYF
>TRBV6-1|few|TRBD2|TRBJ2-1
TGTGCCAGCAGTGAAGGCGGGGGACGATACAATGAGCAGTTCTTC
CASSEGGGRYNEQFF
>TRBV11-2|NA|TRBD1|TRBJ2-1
TGTGCAACCGGGCAGGGGGTGAGGAATGAGCAGTTCTTC
CATGQGVRNEQFF
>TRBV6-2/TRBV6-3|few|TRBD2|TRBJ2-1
TGTGCCAGCAGTTCTCTAGCGGGAGGGGTCAATGAGCAGTTCTTC
CASSSLAGGVNEQFF
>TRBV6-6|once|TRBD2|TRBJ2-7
TGTGCCAGCAGTTACTCTTCTAGCGGGTCACATTACGAGCAGTACTTC
CASSYSSSGSHYEQYF
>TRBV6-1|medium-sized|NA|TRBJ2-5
TGTGCCAGCAGCCGGGGCCAAGAGACCCAGTACTTC
CASSRGQETQYF
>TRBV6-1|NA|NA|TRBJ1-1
TGTGCCAGCAGCGGTCGTACTGAAGCTTTCTTT
CASSGRTEAFF
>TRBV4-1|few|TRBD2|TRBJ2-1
TGCGCCAGCAGCAAAATAGCGGGAGAACCTTACAATGAGCAGTTCTTC
CASSKIAGEPYNEQFF
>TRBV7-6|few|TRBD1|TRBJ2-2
TGTGCCAGCAGCTTAGGGACAGGATACACCGGGGAGCTGTTTTTT
CASSLGTGYTGELFF
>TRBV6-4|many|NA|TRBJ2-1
TGTGCCAGCAGTGTCGGGCTAGAGGGGTACAATGAGCAGTTCTTC
CASSVGLEGYNEQFF
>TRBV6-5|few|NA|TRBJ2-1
TGTGCCAGCAGTTACGACGCGGGGTTCGGGGAGCAGTTCTTC
CASSYDAGFGEQFF